What follows are 7 T cell receptor beta chains derived from one specimen sequenced in a study of regulatory T cells in long-lasting Graves disease. The authors built TCR beta libraries using iRepertoire HTBI primers and Arm-PCR of CDR3 regions. MiXCR, applied by TCRdb to the multiplex PCR reads, yields one record per CDR3 protein. The sample comprises 350,000 to 450,000 distinct CDR3 sequences, 15% of which are singletons, and under 9% rests with the top ten. Time point specified: newly diagnosed GD, antithyroid drugs for less than 3 months. The TCR library was prepared using RNA isolated from PBMCs. The same specimen was also included in a second study, on T cells in Graves' hyperthyroidism and ophthalmopathy.

The sample consisted of peripheral blood mononuclear cells (PBMCs), taken at new diagnosis, from a patient treated with antithyroid drugs. The receptors come from a woman in her forties with Graves disease.

The CDR3 bases are TGTGCCAGCATACAAGACAGGAGTCCCACAGATACGCAGTATTTT. Translation: CASIQDRSPTDTQYF. V gene TRBV6-1 combines with J gene TRBJ2-3; a possible D gene is TRBD1 (6 bases). This CDR3 contains 15 residues. Germline-derived CDR1 and CDR2 are MNHNS and SASEGT. Trimming shortened V by 7 bases and J by 2 bases, and 16 bases separated the two germline ends.

The chain links TRBV10-3 to TRBJ2-3; D ambiguous. Germline V gene data show CDR1 as ENHRY and CDR2 as SYGVKD. This CDR3 is built from 15 residues. The V end lost 6 bases, the J end lost 0 bases, and 13 bases lay between the germline ends. The DNA of the CDR3 is TGTGCCATCAGGGGGAAGGCTGCTAGCACAGATACGCAGTATTTT. Encoded protein: CAIRGKAASTDTQYF.

This clonotype was seen only a few times. The chain recombines TRBV6-2 or TRBV6-3 with TRBJ2-7, with D possibly matching TRBD2 (7 bases). This CDR3 spans 14 amino acids. V was trimmed by 2 bases and J by 5 bases, leaving 13 bases between them. Germline V CDR1 and CDR2: MNHEY, SVGEGT. The CDR3 DNA reads as TGTGCCAGCAGTTACGAGGGGGGGGGGGACGAGCAGTACTTC. Amino acids: CASSYEGGGDEQYF.

This clonotype was seen repeatedly, ten times or more. The V and J genes are TRBV27 and TRBJ2-2, with 7 positions matching TRBD2. CDR1 is MNHEY and CDR2 is SMNVEV in the germline V gene (reference sequence). Germline trimming cut 3 bases from V and 0 bases from J; bases unmatched to any gene: 4. This CDR3 spans 16 amino acids. CDR3 residues: CASSFFLAANTGELFF. As DNA, the CDR3 is TGTGCCAGCAGTTTTTTCCTAGCGGCGAACACCGGGGAGCTGTTTTTT.

This clonotype was found many times. This rearrangement joins TRBV3-1 to TRBJ2-1, with TRBD2 identical over 7 bases. V trimming: 1 base; J trimming: 8 bases; junction bases outside the gene matches: 11. CDR1 is LGHDT, CDR2 YNNKEL, per germline (reference sequence). The CDR3 extends over 16 amino acids. The CDR3 spells CASSQVRTGGLDEQFF. CDR3 nucleotide sequence: TGTGCCAGCAGCCAAGTAAGAACGGGAGGACTCGATGAGCAGTTCTTC.

This sequence joins TRBV20-1 and TRBJ2-5, with no clear D. This CDR3 comprises 11 residues. Germline CDR1 DFQATT, CDR2 SNEGSKA (reference sequence). The V and J ends lost 3 bases and 5 bases respectively, with 7 bases between them. This CDR3 is CSARWRETQYF. CDR3 coding DNA: TGCAGTGCTAGGTGGCGGGAGACCCAGTACTTC.

Only a few counts were recorded for this clonotype. This chain uses TRBV5-6 with TRBJ2-1; D is undetermined. Trimming stripped 2 bases from V and 7 bases from J, with 10 bases between. This CDR3 spans 13 amino acids. Germline V lookup: CDR1 SGHDT, CDR2 YYEEEE. The CDR3 reads CASSFGRANEQFF. The CDR3 nucleotides read TGTGCCAGCAGCTTCGGAAGAGCTAATGAGCAGTTCTTC.